This entry describes one T cell receptor (beta chain). The data are from a study of T cell changes during pregnancy in multiple sclerosis. Method: immunoSEQ multiplex PCR; TCRdb's copy keeps in-frame clones and lacks some. The table records about 59,000 clones, more than 85% of them present only once. The germline V gene has CDR1 SEHNR and CDR2 FQNEAQ (reference sequence). J gave up 9 bases and V 4 bases, and 13 bases lay outside the gene matches. This CDR3 has 16 amino acids. The J gene is TRBJ2-1, the V gene TRBV7-9, with 9 bases that match TRBD2. The source is a female donor in good health, enrolled as a control in a pregnancy study. Sequenced material: peripheral blood, taken in the third trimester of pregnancy. The CDR3 reads CASSSPGVAGVSEQFF. DNA of the CDR3: TGTGCCAGCAGCTCCCCTGGGGTAGCGGGAGTCAGTGAGCAGTTCTTC.